These T cell receptor beta chains were read from a single sample in a study of control samples from healthy donors and cancer patients. Here immunoSEQ multiplex PCR was the method, and the copy in TCRdb shows in-frame clones only, minus some. The table records about 140,000 clones, roughly 89% of them present only once. The sample consisted of blood. The receptors originated from a man aged 18 to 29 in good health. CDR3s include the opening cysteine and the closing phenylalanine or tryptophan.

>TRBV20-1|12|TRBJ2-3
CSASPSTDTQYF
>TRBV5-5|14|TRBJ1-2
CASSLRSDNYGYTF
>TRBV11-2|18|TRBJ1-5
CASRDGGAGRVFNQPQHF
>TRBV5-1|13|TRBJ2-1
CASSLGPGNEQFF
>TRBV5-1|14|TRBJ2-7
CASSLQEGTYEQYF
>TRBV5-4|15|TRBJ2-2
CASSLAGTGAGELFF
>TRBV7-3|15|TRBJ1-1
CASSSVQGQNTEAFF
>TRBV4-2|15|TRBJ2-7
CASSQVMSGVNEQYF
>TRBV5-6|16|TRBJ2-2
CASRETGTGPTGELFF
>TRBV5-1|16|TRBJ2-2
CASSLRGTGTGGELFF
>TRBV6-5|14|TRBJ2-7
CASSPTGGFYEQYF
>TRBV7-3|13|TRBJ1-1
CASSETGNTEAFF
>TRBV7-8|13|TRBJ1-2
CASSLAGEVGYTF
>TRBV27|16|TRBJ2-7
CASSLYAALPFYEQYF
>TRBV2|16|TRBJ1-6
CASGLDRGIGNSPLHF
>TRBV2|11|TRBJ2-7
CASGQGWEQYF
>TRBV5-6|14|TRBJ2-7
CASSLAPGSYEQYF
>TRBV28|17|TRBJ2-1
CASSSLSGTGFGAEQFF
>TRBV20-1|13|TRBJ2-3
CSASILDTDTQYF
>TRBV7-2|13|TRBJ2-7
CASSSDRGYEQYF
>TRBV10-3|16|TRBJ2-5
CAISDQRTGGAETQYF
>TRBV27|15|TRBJ2-6
CASSYWPSGANVLTF
>TRBV7-9|11|TRBJ1-2
CASSYNYGYTF
>TRBV3-1/TRBV3-2|13|TRBJ1-1
CASSQGGGTEAFF
>TRBV4-3|16|TRBJ1-2
CASSQDQATGAYGYTF
>TRBV2|15|TRBJ2-1
CASRDPGGHYNEQFF
>TRBV6-5|10|TRBJ1-5
CASGDQPQHF
>TRBV3-1/TRBV3-2|14|TRBJ2-1
CASSPRLADNEQFF
>TRBV5-1|16|TRBJ1-2
CASSSDGTVNNYGYTF
>TRBV27|14|TRBJ2-7
CASSLDRGKNEQYF
>TRBV28|15|TRBJ2-1
CASSSGQSSYNEQFF
>TRBV7-9|14|TRBJ1-3
CASSLVGDGNTIYF
>TRBV3-1/TRBV3-2|14|TRBJ2-7
CASSPGQGASEQYF
>TRBV18|14|TRBJ1-2
CASSPLGDPSGYTF
>TRBV6-4|13|TRBJ2-1
CASSGGAGNEQFF
>TRBV19|15|TRBJ2-7
CASSIEGRGILEQYF
>TRBV29-1|15|TRBJ1-1
CSVEGRAGADTEAFF
>TRBV2|13|TRBJ1-2
CASGGGPNYGYTF
>TRBV11-2|14|TRBJ1-1
CASRYGQLNTEAFF
>TRBV18|12|TRBJ1-2
CASSLGPAGYTF
>TRBV7-9|18|TRBJ2-1
CASSSPAGGPGSYNEQFF
>TRBV27|15|TRBJ1-5
CASSLSGRNNQPQHF
>TRBV5-1|15|TRBJ2-3
CASSWTDSDTDTQYF
>TRBV10-3|15|TRBJ2-5
CAISEGTGQQETQYF
>TRBV29-1|18|TRBJ2-3
CSVDGLAGAARSTDTQYF
>TRBV6-6|11|TRBJ1-1
CATLTGTEAFF
>TRBV3-1/TRBV3-2|15|TRBJ2-7
CASSQGRLSSYEQYF
>TRBV7-2|13|TRBJ1-1
CASSWGRGTEAFF
>TRBV30|14|TRBJ2-5
CAWSVGQLRETQYF
>TRBV6-5|14|TRBJ2-2
CASSYGGPTGELFF
>TRBV15|18|TRBJ2-7
CATSSTQGDRGLVAEQYF
>TRBV9|16|TRBJ1-3
CASSVAPGLSGNTIYF
>TRBV4-2|16|TRBJ1-2
CASSQSRGGGSYGYTF
>TRBV3-1/TRBV3-2|16|TRBJ2-4
CASSQDDRLAKNIQYF
>TRBV10-1|15|TRBJ1-4
CASSESRDRDEKLFF
>TRBV4-1|16|TRBJ1-3
CASSQVGGLGGNTIYF
>TRBV7-6|13|TRBJ2-7
CASRERGGDEQYF
>TRBV10-2|15|TRBJ1-5
CASRQGARSNQPQHF